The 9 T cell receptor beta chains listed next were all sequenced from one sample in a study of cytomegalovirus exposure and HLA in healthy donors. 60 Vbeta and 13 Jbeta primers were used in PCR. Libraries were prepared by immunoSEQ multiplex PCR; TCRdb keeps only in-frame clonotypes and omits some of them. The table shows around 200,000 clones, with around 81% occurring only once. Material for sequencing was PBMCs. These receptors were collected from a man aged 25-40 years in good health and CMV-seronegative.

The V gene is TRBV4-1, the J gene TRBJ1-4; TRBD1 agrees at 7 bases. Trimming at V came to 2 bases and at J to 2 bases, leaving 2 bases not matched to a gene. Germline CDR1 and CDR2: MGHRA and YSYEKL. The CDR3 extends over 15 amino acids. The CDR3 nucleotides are TGCGCCAGCAGCCAAACAGGGGCGACTAATGAAAAACTGTTTTTT. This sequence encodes CASSQTGATNEKLFF.

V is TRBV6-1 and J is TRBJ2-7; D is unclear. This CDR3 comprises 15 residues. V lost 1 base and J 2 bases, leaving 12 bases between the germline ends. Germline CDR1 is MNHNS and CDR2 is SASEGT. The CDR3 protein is CASSEGPGVTYEQYF. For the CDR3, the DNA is TGTGCCAGCAGTGAAGGTCCAGGTGTAACCTACGAGCAGTACTTC.

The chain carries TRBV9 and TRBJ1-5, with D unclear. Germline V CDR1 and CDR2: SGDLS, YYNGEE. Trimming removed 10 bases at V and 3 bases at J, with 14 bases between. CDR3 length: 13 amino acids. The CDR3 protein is CASSRLPNQPQHF. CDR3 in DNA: TGTGCCTCATCTAGGCTACCCAATCAGCCCCAGCATTTT. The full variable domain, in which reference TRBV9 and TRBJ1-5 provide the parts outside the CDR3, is DSGVTQTPKHLITATGQRVTLRCSPRSGDLSVYWYQQSLDQGLQFLIQYYNGEERAKGNILERFSAQQFPDLHSELNLSSLELGDSALYFCASSRLPNQPQHFGDGTRLSIL.

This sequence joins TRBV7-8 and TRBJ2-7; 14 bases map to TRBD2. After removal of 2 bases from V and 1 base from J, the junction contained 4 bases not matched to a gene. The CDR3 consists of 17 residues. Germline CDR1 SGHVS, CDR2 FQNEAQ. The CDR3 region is CASSLPGTSGSSYEQYF. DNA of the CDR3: TGTGCCAGCAGCTTACCCGGGACTAGCGGGAGTTCCTACGAGCAGTACTTC.

CDR3 sequence: CASSVQASYEQYF. CDR3 DNA sequence: TGTGCCAGCAGTGTTCAGGCCTCCTACGAGCAGTACTTC. The chain joins TRBV25-1 to TRBJ2-7, with D uncertain. The CDR3 loop spans 13 amino acids. V was shortened by 4 bases and J by 0 bases, with 7 bases between the two germline ends. Looked up from germline, CDR1 is MGHDK and CDR2 is SYGVNS.

The CDR3: CARSPTYPPPSSYNEQFF. For the CDR3, the DNA is TGTGCCAGAAGCCCTACGTACCCTCCCCCGAGCTCCTACAATGAGCAGTTCTTC. The V gene is TRBV5-3, the J gene TRBJ2-1; D remains ambiguous. TRBV5-3 is placed among ORFs of uncertain function. The CDR3 spans 18 residues. Trimming stripped 4 bases from V and 0 bases from J, with 20 bases between.

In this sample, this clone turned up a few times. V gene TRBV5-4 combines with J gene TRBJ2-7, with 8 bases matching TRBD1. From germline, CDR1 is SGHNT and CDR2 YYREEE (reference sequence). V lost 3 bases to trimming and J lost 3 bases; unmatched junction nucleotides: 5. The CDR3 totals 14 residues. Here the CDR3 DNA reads TGTGCCAGCAGCTACGGACAGGGAGACTACGAGCAGTACTTC. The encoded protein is CASSYGQGDYEQYF.

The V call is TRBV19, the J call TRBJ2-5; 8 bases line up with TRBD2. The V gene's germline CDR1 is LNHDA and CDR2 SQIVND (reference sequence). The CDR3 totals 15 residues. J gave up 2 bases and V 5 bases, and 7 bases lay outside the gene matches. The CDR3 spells CASSPRASGQETQYF. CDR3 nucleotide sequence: TGTGCCAGTAGTCCTCGGGCTAGCGGGCAAGAGACCCAGTACTTC.

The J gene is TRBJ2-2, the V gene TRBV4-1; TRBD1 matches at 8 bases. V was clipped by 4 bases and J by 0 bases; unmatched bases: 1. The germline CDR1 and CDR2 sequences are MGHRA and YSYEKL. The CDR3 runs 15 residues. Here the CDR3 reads CASSLQGANTGELFF. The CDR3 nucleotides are TGCGCCAGCAGCCTACAGGGGGCGAACACCGGGGAGCTGTTTTTT.